The present entry profiles one T cell receptor (beta chain) with its context. Mismatch with germline at one junction end may stem from a read error. The CDR3 extends over 15 amino acids. Germline V gene lookup returns CDR1 SEHNR and CDR2 FQNEAQ (reference sequence). Participants were placed into cohorts based on the clinical history they reported. Within 2 weeks of study entry, exposed participants had contacted a PCR-confirmed or clinician-diagnosed COVID-19 case. This entry comes from a study of blood T cell repertoires in COVID-19. Study-level background: Researchers got acute and convalescent COVID-19 samples from the United States, Italy and Spain.

The data were produced by immunoSEQ multiplex PCR, yet TCRdb's version contains in-frame clones alone and is incomplete. This repertoire shows some 300,000 clones, 85% to 90% found once; its top ten account for less than 3.5%. The receptor was derived from a woman aged 45-60 years who had been exposed to COVID-19. The chain carries TRBV7-9 and TRBJ2-5; 7 nucleotides agree with TRBD2. Specimen: PBMCs or T cells enriched from blood (not recorded which). The CDR3: CASSLAETSPQTQYF. The CDR3 nucleotides are TGTGCCAGCAGCCTAGCGGAGACTAGCCCCCAGACCCAGTACTTC.